In this sample, the clone carrying this T cell receptor beta chain turned up a few times. This sample was taken from a study of patients and donors after allogeneic stem cell transplantation. V dropped 3 bases and J dropped 4 bases, with 18 bases sitting between them. This CDR3 has 15 residues. In germline, CDR1 is DFQATT, CDR2 SNEGSKA (reference sequence). Using its own MiXCR run on the RT-PCR reads, TCRdb lists one record per CDR3 protein. The sample records about 200,000 distinct CDR3 sequences, roughly two fifths being singletons. The clonotype comes from a human donor who was either an allogeneic HSCT recipient or a stem cell or donor lymphocyte infusion donor (not recorded which). It is not recorded whose cells these are; they may come from a transplant donor. The material sequenced was blood, either unsorted or a sorted T cell fraction (not recorded which). This sequence joins TRBV20-1 and TRBJ1-1; tentative D call: TRBD1 (5 bases). This CDR3 reads CSASRLGGAGTEAFF. CDR3 coding DNA: TGCAGTGCTAGCCGTTTGGGAGGGGCGGGCACTGAAGCTTTCTTT.